Detailed here is one T cell receptor beta chain. This specimen includes other DNA sequences encoding the same CDR3. Trimming took off 6 bases at V and 3 bases at J, with 12 bases between the two ends. Germline assignment: CDR1 MNHEY and CDR2 SVGAGI. The CDR3 sequence is 14 residues long. This sample was included in a study of blood T cell repertoires in COVID-19. Method: immunoSEQ multiplex PCR; TCRdb's copy keeps in-frame clones and lacks some. The sample holds about 200,000 clones; approximately 91% are singletons and the top ten take under 5.5%. This TCR was recovered from a woman aged 40 to 49 with acute or convalescent COVID-19. The chain has TRBV6-5 and TRBJ1-5; D may be TRBD1 (6 bases). The sequenced sample was peripheral blood. CDR3 sequence (DNA): TGTGCCAGCAGACCTACAGGGTCCAATCAGCCCCAGCATTTT. As protein: CASRPTGSNQPQHF.